The subject of this entry is one T cell receptor beta chain. Its antigen is unidentified. The junction shows a germline mismatch at one end, possibly a read error. Data came from immunoSEQ multiplex PCR; TCRdb stores just in-frame clones and leaves some out. The sample lists some 300,000 clones, roughly 85% occurring once. The CDR3 contains 15 residues. The V gene's germline CDR1 is SSHAT and CDR2 FNYEAQ (reference sequence). The sample originates from a study of cytotoxic CD8 clonotypes in ibrutinib-treated CLL. Study-level findings and limits: Clonality was elevated at ibrutinib response and had returned toward baseline at progression.

The sequence came from a human donor with chronic lymphocytic leukemia. The chain uses TRBV7-7 and TRBJ2-3; 7 bases line up with TRBD1. The specimen was PBMCs, collected before ibrutinib treatment. In DNA form, the CDR3 reads TGTGCTAGCAGCTTAGCGTCAGGGGGACATGATACGCAGTATTTT. It codes for CASSLASGGHDTQYF.